These 30 T cell receptor beta chains were all obtained from the same sample, sequenced in a study of T cell repertoires in cytomegalovirus infection. Each CDR3 protein is one row after TCRdb ran MiXCR on the reads. The table has approximately 600,000 distinct CDR3 sequences, around two fifths seen once. Their target antigens are unknown. Sequenced here: cultured PBMCs, sampled from culture after CMV antigen stimulation. Receptors originate from a human donor in good health (CMV status not recorded). Some clones in this sample may be carry-over from other donors' samples.

This clonotype was recorded a few times. This chain joins TRBV12-3 or TRBV12-4 and TRBJ2-3; no definite D call. The CDR3 loop spans 14 amino acids. Between the trimmed V and J ends, which lost 5 bases and 2 bases, there was a span of 11 bases. CDR3 sequence reads: CASSMGIYTDTQYF. The CDR3 DNA reads TGTGCCAGCAGTATGGGGATCTACACAGATACGCAGTATTTT.

The table lists this clonotype with a few counts. The chain carries TRBV7-9 and TRBJ2-7; TRBD2 matches at 7 bases. This CDR3 contains 15 residues. Germline values: CDR1 SEHNR, CDR2 FQNEAQ (reference sequence). J lost 5 bases, V lost 5 bases, and 12 bases had no gene match. The CDR3: CASSPWDYKTNEQYF. In DNA form, the CDR3 reads TGTGCCAGCAGCCCGTGGGACTACAAAACCAACGAGCAGTACTTC.

CDR3 amino acids: CASSSLPRDTQYF. DNA for the CDR3: TGTGCCAGCAGTTCACTACCGCGAGATACGCAGTATTTT. The chain carries TRBV2 and TRBJ2-3; D gene ambiguous. Germline V CDR1 and CDR2: SNHLY, FYNNEI. The CDR3 is made up of 13 amino acids. With 5 bases removed from V and 5 bases from J, the gap between germline ends came to 11 bases. Full variable domain (missing parts from reference TRBV2 and TRBJ2-3): EPEVTQTPSHQVTQMGQEVILRCVPISNHLYFYWYRQILGQKVEFLVSFYNNEISEKSEIFDDQFSVERPDGSNFTLKIRSTKLEDSAMYFCASSSLPRDTQYFGPGTRLTVL.

The chain links TRBV12-3 or TRBV12-4 to TRBJ1-3; maybe TRBD1 (5 bases). The CDR3 is made up of 20 amino acids. V was shortened by 3 bases and J by 3 bases, with 27 bases between the two germline ends. CDR3 DNA sequence: TGTGCCAGCAGTTTTATATTAGGAGAGGGGATCCCCCGTAATGGAAACACCATATATTTT. Residues: CASSFILGEGIPRNGNTIYF.

This clonotype was detected only a few times. The chain uses TRBV11-2 and TRBJ2-4; TRBD2 is a possible D gene (6 bases). Germline V gene lookup returns CDR1 SGHAT and CDR2 FQNNGV. This CDR3 contains 17 residues. With 0 bases removed from V and 2 bases from J, the gap between germline ends came to 14 bases. The CDR3 nucleotides read TGTGCCAGCAGCTTAGATACGGGAGCAAGGACCAAAAACATTCAGTACTTC. Protein sequence: CASSLDTGARTKNIQYF.

The chain links TRBV7-6 to TRBJ2-2; 9 bases fit TRBD2. Per germline, CDR1 SGHVS and CDR2 FNYEAQ. This CDR3 is built from 17 residues. J lost 4 bases, V lost 5 bases, and 11 bases had no gene match. The CDR3 bases are TGTGCCAGCAGCCTCACGCTTGCTAGCGGGACCACCGGGGAGCTGTTTTTT. Its protein product is CASSLTLASGTTGELFF.

Only a few counts were recorded for this clonotype. V gene TRBV7-2 combines with J gene TRBJ1-2; possibly TRBD1 for D (6 bases). Trimming removed 2 bases at V and 8 bases at J, with 15 bases between. This CDR3 comprises 14 residues. Per germline, CDR1 SGHTA and CDR2 FQGNSA. The chain's CDR3 is CASSLRYRAQGYTF. As DNA, the CDR3 is TGTGCCAGCAGCTTAAGGTACAGGGCACAAGGCTACACCTTC.

The J gene is TRBJ1-4, the V gene TRBV2; no firm D call. This CDR3 contains 15 residues. Germline V lookup: CDR1 SNHLY, CDR2 FYNNEI. V was pared by 1 base and J by 5 bases, with 11 bases between. CDR3 protein: CASSEGWPENEKLFF. Here the CDR3 DNA reads TGTGCCAGCAGTGAAGGCTGGCCGGAAAATGAAAAACTGTTTTTT.

The J gene is TRBJ1-2, the V gene TRBV3-1, with 9 bases identical to TRBD1. In germline, CDR1 is LGHDT, CDR2 YNNKEL (reference sequence). The J segment lost 4 bases and the V segment lost 3 bases, leaving 6 bases of the junction unmatched. The CDR3 loop spans 15 amino acids. Here the CDR3 DNA reads TGTGCCAGCAGCCAGGGACAGGGACTAAGCTATGGCTACACCTTC. It is translated as CASSQGQGLSYGYTF.

Concerning this clonotype: A much larger clonotype is one base distant, so this may be a read error. The genes are TRBV4-2 and TRBJ1-4; unclear D gene. V was clipped by 3 bases and J by 8 bases, with 16 bases between them. CDR3 size: 15 residues. In germline, CDR1 is LGHNA, CDR2 YNFKEQ. The CDR3 reads CASSHPRSLGEKLFF. The CDR3, as DNA: TGTGCCAGCAGCCACCCGAGGAGCCTGGGGGAAAAACTGTTTTTT.

V gene TRBV6-2 or TRBV6-3 combines with J gene TRBJ2-2; the D call may be TRBD1 or TRBD2 (5 bases each). The V and J ends lost 6 bases and 4 bases respectively, with 18 bases between them. CDR3 size: 16 residues. Germline assignment: CDR1 MNHEY and CDR2 SVGEGT. The CDR3 loop is CASRGEKDFFTGELFF. CDR3 sequence (DNA): TGTGCCAGCAGGGGGGAAAAGGACTTCTTCACCGGGGAGCTGTTTTTT.

This clonotype was found many times. This sequence joins TRBV7-9 and TRBJ1-1; 7 bases are a match to TRBD1. This CDR3 spans 16 amino acids. V dropped 5 bases and J dropped 1; count of bases not matched to a gene: 10. Germline V gene lookup returns CDR1 SEHNR and CDR2 FQNEAQ (reference sequence). The CDR3 region is CASSHDRARSNTEAFF. The CDR3 DNA reads as TGTGCCAGCAGCCACGACAGGGCGAGGTCGAACACTGAAGCTTTCTTT.

The V gene is TRBV20-1, the J gene TRBJ1-5; D call uncertain. Germline V gene lookup returns CDR1 DFQATT and CDR2 SNEGSKA (reference sequence). Trimming took off 2 bases at V and 6 bases at J, with 14 bases between the two ends. CDR3 length: 14 residues. The CDR3 bases are TGCAGTGCTAGATTTTTCGGGTTGGGTCAGCCCCAGCATTTT. Protein: CSARFFGLGQPQHF.

J is TRBJ2-6 and V is TRBV10-3, with TRBD1 matching over 8 bases. Trimming removed 6 bases from V and 0 bases from J; junction bases left unmatched: 22. Germline V gene lookup returns CDR1 ENHRY and CDR2 SYGVKD. The CDR3 covers 22 residues. CDR3 amino acids: CAIRSRGLDPGTGSSGANVLTF. CDR3 in DNA: TGTGCCATCAGGTCGAGAGGTTTGGATCCCGGGACAGGTTCCTCTGGGGCCAACGTCCTGACTTTC.

This clonotype was counted ten times or more. CDR3 nucleotides: TGTGCCAGCAGCTTACGTGGGACAGGGGAGCAGCCCCAGCATTTT. It translates to CASSLRGTGEQPQHF. This chain connects TRBV7-2 to TRBJ1-5, with 10 bases that match TRBD1. The CDR3 has 15 residues. Unmatched junction bases numbered 5, after V lost 2 bases and J lost 7 bases. The germline V gene encodes CDR1 SGHTA and CDR2 FQGNSA.

The table lists this clonotype with a few counts. V gene TRBV6-1 combines with J gene TRBJ2-3, with 12 bases lining up with TRBD2. The CDR3 loop spans 17 amino acids. After removal of 5 bases from V and 2 bases from J, the junction contained 8 bases not matched to a gene. CDR1 is MNHNS, CDR2 SASEGT, per germline. Written as DNA, the CDR3 is TGTGCCAGCAGTCCCCCGACTAGCGGGAGATACACAGATACGCAGTATTTT. This gives the protein CASSPPTSGRYTDTQYF.

This clonotype was counted many times. DNA of the CDR3: TGTGCCAGCAGCTTGCGAGGGATCGCAGATACGCAGTATTTT. It encodes CASSLRGIADTQYF. The chain joins TRBV7-2 to TRBJ2-3; the D gene is possibly TRBD2 (5 bases). CDR3 length equals 14 residues. V shed 3 bases and J shed 4 bases, with 11 bases lying between them. Germline V gene sequence: CDR1 SGHTA, CDR2 FQGNSA.

The sample holds many counts of this clonotype. The rearrangement joins TRBV7-2 to TRBJ1-1; D gene unclear. V was shortened by 1 base and J by 10 bases, with 10 bases between the two germline ends. Germline values: CDR1 SGHTA, CDR2 FQGNSA. The CDR3 sequence is 12 residues long. The CDR3 is CASSLGGSGAFF. The DNA for the CDR3 is TGTGCCAGCAGCTTAGGGGGAAGCGGAGCTTTCTTT.

CDR3 coding DNA: TGTGCCAGCAGCCCCGGACTCCTAGATGGCTACACCTTC. Translating it yields CASSPGLLDGYTF. The gene calls are TRBV5-6 and TRBJ1-2, with unresolved D. CDR1 and CDR2 (germline): SGHDT, YYEEEE. Trimming took off 4 bases at V and 6 bases at J, with 13 bases between the two ends. The CDR3 sequence is 13 residues long. Together with reference TRBV5-6 and TRBJ1-2, the CDR3 gives the full variable domain: DAGVTQSPTHLIKTRGQQVTLRCSPKSGHDTVSWYQQALGQGPQFIFQYYEEEERQRGNFPDRFSGHQFPNYSSELNVNALLLGDSALYLCASSPGLLDGYTFGSGTRLTVV.

This clonotype has a count of ten or more. V is TRBV7-2 and J is TRBJ2-7; no clear D. There are 15 residues in the CDR3. The germline V and J ends were trimmed by 4 bases and 1 base, with 14 bases remaining between them. Germline lookup yields CDR1 SGHTA and CDR2 FQGNSA. The CDR3 nucleotides read TGTGCCAGCAGCTACCTTCACGGGCAGTCCTACGAGCAGTACTTC. It codes for CASSYLHGQSYEQYF.

J is TRBJ2-7 and V is TRBV19, with D unclear. This CDR3 region has 13 residues. V lost 8 bases and J lost 2, with 13 bases in between. Per the germline V gene, CDR1 is LNHDA and CDR2 is SQIVND (reference sequence). The CDR3 DNA reads TGTGCCAGTGGTGCCGGAGCTCCCTACGAGCAGTACTTC. It codes for CASGAGAPYEQYF.

The rearrangement links TRBV6-2 or TRBV6-3 to TRBJ2-1; D may be TRBD1 or TRBD2 (6 bases each). Germline assignment: CDR1 MNHEY and CDR2 SVGEGT. The germline V and J ends were trimmed by 0 bases and 12 bases, with 15 bases remaining between them. The CDR3 extends over 14 amino acids. The CDR3 is CASSYSGGEVGQFF. The DNA of the CDR3 is TGTGCCAGCAGTTACTCGGGGGGCGAAGTGGGGCAGTTCTTC.

This sequence joins TRBV7-9 and TRBJ2-2; D gene unclear. The CDR3 is made up of 15 amino acids. Germline V gives CDR1 SEHNR, CDR2 FQNEAQ (reference sequence). Trimming left V 5 bases short and J 6 bases short, with 16 bases between. CDR3 region: CASSPRPVVAGELFF. Here the CDR3 DNA reads TGTGCCAGCAGCCCGCGACCGGTAGTAGCCGGGGAGCTGTTTTTT.

The chain links TRBV28 to TRBJ2-7; a possible D gene is TRBD2 (6 bases). Trimming pared 7 bases from V and 3 bases from J, leaving 19 bases between. Germline-derived CDR1 and CDR2 are MDHEN and SYDVKM. This CDR3 comprises 15 residues. CDR3 in amino acids: CASNRPGGGLYEQYF. The CDR3, as DNA: TGTGCCAGCAACAGGCCCGGGGGAGGTCTCTACGAGCAGTACTTC.

The gene calls are TRBV7-9 and TRBJ2-7; D is unclear. The CDR3 has 14 residues. Trimming cost V 1 base and J 2 bases, with 9 bases left between them. Germline CDR1 and CDR2: SEHNR and FQNEAQ (reference sequence). DNA for the CDR3: TGTGCCAGCAGCTTAGAACGATTTCCCTACGAGCAGTACTTC. This codes for CASSLERFPYEQYF.

This chain uses TRBV6-5 with TRBJ2-7; tentatively, D is TRBD1 (6 bases). The CDR3 covers 15 residues. Trimming stripped 2 bases from V and 6 bases from J, with 17 bases between. CDR1 MNHEY and CDR2 SVGAGI come from the germline V gene. CDR3 amino acids: CASSYTGLRGSEQYF. The CDR3 coding sequence is TGTGCCAGCAGTTACACTGGGCTCAGGGGTAGCGAGCAGTACTTC.

The chain is built from TRBV19 and TRBJ2-2, with D maybe TRBD1 (5 bases). V shed 3 bases and J shed 1 base, with 6 bases lying between them. The CDR3 runs 14 residues. Germline assignment: CDR1 LNHDA and CDR2 SQIVND (reference sequence). CDR3 nucleotides: TGTGCCAGTAGTATTGACAGGAACACCGGGGAGCTGTTTTTT. Amino acids: CASSIDRNTGELFF.

This clonotype has more than one count but fewer than ten. V is TRBV11-1 and J is TRBJ2-1; D gene uncertain. CDR3 length: 16 amino acids. The germline V gene encodes CDR1 SGHAT and CDR2 FQDESV (reference sequence). Between the trimmed V and J ends, which lost 5 bases and 0 bases, there was a span of 14 bases. The CDR3: CASSLQYPYSYNEQFF. The CDR3 nucleotides are TGTGCCAGCAGCCTTCAATACCCATACTCCTACAATGAGCAGTTCTTC.

The chain links TRBV4-3 to TRBJ1-3; D is unresolved. The V end was cut by 0 bases, the J end by 0 bases, with 6 bases between. This CDR3 is built from 15 residues. The germline V gene has CDR1 LGHNA and CDR2 YSLEER. The CDR3 DNA follows: TGCGCCAGCAGCCAAGATTGGGGCTCTGGAAACACCATATATTTT. Translation gives CASSQDWGSGNTIYF.

The chain carries TRBV7-8 and TRBJ1-6; the D gene is possibly TRBD1 (5 bases). The ends were cut back, 0 bases at V and 14 bases at J, with 11 bases in the middle. CDR1 SGHVS and CDR2 FQNEAQ come from the germline V gene. The CDR3 spans 13 residues. The CDR3 protein is CASSLASRDALHF. CDR3 coding DNA: TGTGCCAGCAGCTTAGCTAGCAGGGACGCCCTCCACTTT.